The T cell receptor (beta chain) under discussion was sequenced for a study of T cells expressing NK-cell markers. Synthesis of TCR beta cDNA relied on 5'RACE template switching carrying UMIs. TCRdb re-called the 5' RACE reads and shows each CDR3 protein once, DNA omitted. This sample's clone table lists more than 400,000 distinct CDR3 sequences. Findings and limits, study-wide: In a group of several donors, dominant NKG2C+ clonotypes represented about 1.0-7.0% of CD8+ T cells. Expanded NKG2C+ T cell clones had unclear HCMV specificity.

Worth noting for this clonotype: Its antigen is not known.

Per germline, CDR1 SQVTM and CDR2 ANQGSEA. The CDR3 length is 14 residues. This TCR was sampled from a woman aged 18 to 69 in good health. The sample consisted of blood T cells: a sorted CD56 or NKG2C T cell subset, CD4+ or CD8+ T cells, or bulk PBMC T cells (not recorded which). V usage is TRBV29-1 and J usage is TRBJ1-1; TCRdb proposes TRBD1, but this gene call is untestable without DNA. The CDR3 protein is CSVADRGRYTEAFF.